Below are 21 T cell receptor beta chains sequenced from a single sample in a study of T cell responses to AZD1222 COVID-19 vaccine. Data came from immunoSEQ multiplex PCR; TCRdb stores just in-frame clones and leaves some out. The sample includes about 150,000 clones, approximately 92% of them seen just once. The material was peripheral blood, obtained on day 0 of AZD1222 vaccination. These receptors were taken from an adult in good health.

The J gene is TRBJ1-4, the V gene TRBV2; tentative D call: TRBD1 (6 bases). Trimming removed 7 bases from V and 3 bases from J, with 18 bases in between. CDR1 is SNHLY and CDR2 is FYNNEI in the germline V gene. The CDR3 sequence is 16 residues long. CDR3 residues: CASTKIRTVSNEKLFF. In nucleotides, the CDR3 is TGTGCCAGCACTAAGATCAGGACAGTCTCTAATGAAAAACTGTTTTTT. Drawing the rest from reference TRBV2 and TRBJ1-4, the complete variable domain is EPEVTQTPSHQVTQMGQEVILRCVPISNHLYFYWYRQILGQKVEFLVSFYNNEISEKSEIFDDQFSVERPDGSNFTLKIRSTKLEDSAMYFCASTKIRTVSNEKLFFGSGTQLSVL.

The genes are TRBV5-1 and TRBJ2-5; no clear D. The CDR3 is 13 amino acids. Germline V gene lookup returns CDR1 SGHRS and CDR2 YFSETQ. V was clipped by 4 bases and J by 0 bases, with 7 bases between them. The CDR3 sequence is CASSDGYQETQYF. The CDR3 nucleotides read TGCGCCAGCAGCGACGGATACCAAGAGACCCAGTACTTC.

The chain has TRBV10-3 and TRBJ2-2; 9 bases match TRBD2. This CDR3 has 15 amino acids. Per the germline V gene, CDR1 is ENHRY and CDR2 is SYGVKD. The V and J ends lost 6 bases and 6 bases, in that order; junction bases with no gene match: 8. The CDR3 coding sequence is TGTGCCATCAGAACACGCGGGGGGGCGTCCGGGGAGCTGTTTTTT. Translation gives CAIRTRGGASGELFF.

J is TRBJ2-7 and V is TRBV2; TRBD1 or TRBD2 may be the D gene (6 bases each). The length of the CDR3 is 13 residues. The V gene lost 9 bases and the J gene lost 0 bases, with 12 bases spanning the gap. The germline V gene encodes CDR1 SNHLY and CDR2 FYNNEI. CDR3 sequence: CARARGVSYEQYF. In DNA form, the CDR3 reads TGTGCCAGGGCGAGGGGGGTCTCCTACGAGCAGTACTTC.

This chain uses TRBV5-1 with TRBJ2-5, with D unresolved. V was trimmed by 5 bases and J by 2 bases, leaving 16 bases between them. Germline values: CDR1 SGHRS, CDR2 YFSETQ. This CDR3 has 15 amino acids. The CDR3 DNA reads TGCGCCAGCAGAAGAGTCTTTCCAGATCAAGAGACCCAGTACTTC. Its translation: CASRRVFPDQETQYF.

The genes are TRBV12-3 or TRBV12-4 and TRBJ2-3; the D is unclear. This CDR3 spans 13 amino acids. V was shortened by 2 bases and J by 4 bases, with 7 bases between the two germline ends. The CDR3 loop reads CASSLFISDTQYF. The CDR3 nucleotides are TGTGCCAGCAGTTTATTTATTTCAGATACGCAGTATTTT.

This rearrangement joins TRBV7-9 to TRBJ2-7; D is tentatively TRBD1 or TRBD2 (5 bases each). Germline lookup yields CDR1 SEHNR and CDR2 FQNEAQ (reference sequence). The CDR3 loop spans 12 amino acids. CDR3 DNA: TGTGCCAGCAGCTTCGGGACGCTAGTCTGGAACGTC. This sequence encodes CASSFGTLVWNV.

The chain links TRBV30 to TRBJ1-2; D possibly corresponds to TRBD1 (6 bases). The germline gives CDR1 GTSNPN, CDR2 SVGIG (reference sequence). V was shortened by 0 bases and J by 2 bases, with 10 bases between the two germline ends. The CDR3 extends over 14 amino acids. The CDR3 protein is CAWSVGGWNYGYTF. The CDR3 DNA reads TGTGCCTGGAGTGTAGGGGGTTGGAACTATGGCTACACCTTC.

This chain joins TRBV6-1 and TRBJ1-2; 7 bases match TRBD1. This CDR3 has 14 amino acids. Looked up from germline, CDR1 is MNHNS and CDR2 is SASEGT. V dropped 1 base and J dropped 4; count of bases not matched to a gene: 3. As DNA, the CDR3 is TGTGCCAGCAGTGAAGGGACAGGCCCCTATGGCTACACCTTC. This codes for CASSEGTGPYGYTF.

V usage is TRBV29-1 and J usage is TRBJ1-1; D is possibly TRBD1 (6 bases). The V and J ends lost 7 bases and 5 bases respectively, with 17 bases between them. CDR1 is SQVTM, CDR2 ANQGSEA, per germline. The CDR3 extends over 13 amino acids. The CDR3 region is CSADTGLDTEAFF. DNA for the CDR3: TGCAGCGCAGACACAGGGTTGGATACTGAAGCTTTCTTT.

This chain links TRBV27 with TRBJ1-5; D remains unclear. Germline CDR1 MNHEY, CDR2 SMNVEV (reference sequence). The CDR3 is 14 residues long. Trimming removed 5 bases at V and 1 base at J, with 9 bases between. The chain's CDR3 is CASSVTQSNQPQHF. CDR3 coding DNA: TGTGCCAGCAGTGTGACACAGAGCAATCAGCCCCAGCATTTT.

CDR3 residues: CASSLALGKLFF. The DNA for the CDR3 is TGTGCCAGCAGCTTAGCGCTAGGGAAACTGTTTTTT. The rearrangement uses TRBV7-9 and TRBJ1-4; D is unresolved. CDR1 and CDR2 (germline): SEHNR, FQNEAQ (reference sequence). The V end was cut by 0 bases, the J end by 11 bases, with 7 bases between. The CDR3 extends over 12 amino acids.

This clone occurred once. The rearrangement joins TRBV6-5 to TRBJ2-2; D gene unclear. Trimming removed 0 bases from V and 6 bases from J, with 11 bases in between. This CDR3 contains 15 residues. Germline V lookup: CDR1 MNHEY, CDR2 SVGAGI. The CDR3 sequence is CASSYSKVFSGELFF. The CDR3 DNA is TGTGCCAGCAGTTACTCAAAGGTTTTCTCCGGGGAGCTGTTTTTT.

The rearrangement links TRBV10-1 to TRBJ2-2, with D unresolved. The CDR3 contains 15 residues. Looked up from germline, CDR1 is WNHNN and CDR2 is SYGVQD (reference sequence). Between the trimmed V and J ends, which lost 2 bases and 4 bases, there was a span of 11 bases. The CDR3 reads CASSEGILGTGELFF. For the CDR3, the DNA is TGCGCCAGCAGTGAGGGGATTTTGGGCACCGGGGAGCTGTTTTTT.

The rearrangement uses TRBV10-1 and TRBJ1-2, with D tentatively TRBD1 (6 bases). Trimming cost V 0 bases and J 4 bases, with 6 bases left between them. This CDR3 has 13 residues. The germline gives CDR1 WNHNN, CDR2 SYGVQD (reference sequence). The CDR3 sequence: CASSESQGYGYTF. CDR3 bases: TGCGCCAGCAGTGAGTCACAGGGCTATGGCTACACCTTC.

The CDR3 DNA reads TGTGCCAGCTCACCAGGTACAGGGAACACTGAAGCTTTCTTT. Its translation is CASSPGTGNTEAFF. The J gene is TRBJ1-1, the V gene TRBV18; tentatively, D is TRBD1 (5 bases). V lost 2 bases, J lost 1 base, and 8 bases lay in between. Germline V gene sequence: CDR1 KGHSH, CDR2 LQKENI. The CDR3 contains 14 residues.

The V and J genes are TRBV30 and TRBJ2-3; tentative D call: TRBD1 (6 bases). Per the germline V gene, CDR1 is GTSNPN and CDR2 is SVGIG (reference sequence). The CDR3 runs 13 residues. Trimming pared 4 bases from V and 0 bases from J, leaving 8 bases between. The CDR3, as DNA: TGTGCCTGGACAGGGGCCAGCACAGATACGCAGTATTTT. It translates to CAWTGASTDTQYF. The full variable domain, rest sourced from reference TRBV30 and TRBJ2-3, is SQTIHQWPATLVQPVGSPLSLECTVEGTSNPNLYWYRQAAGRGLQLLFYSVGIGQISSEVPQNLSASRPQDRQFILSSKKLLLSDSGFYLCAWTGASTDTQYFGPGTRLTVL.

The CDR3 region is CASRSGSTDTQYF. The CDR3, as DNA: TGTGCCAGCAGGTCGGGGAGCACAGATACGCAGTATTTT. The chain combines TRBV6-6 with TRBJ2-3, with D possibly matching TRBD2 (5 bases). V was shortened by 6 bases and J by 0 bases, with 7 bases between the two germline ends. This CDR3 contains 13 residues. Germline lookup yields CDR1 MNHNY and CDR2 SVGAGI (reference sequence).

The CDR3 region has the DNA TGCGCCAGCAGCTTGGACAGGGGGACTAACTATGGCTACACCTTC. It yields the protein CASSLDRGTNYGYTF. The chain joins TRBV5-1 to TRBJ1-2, with 8 bases matching TRBD1. The ends lost 0 bases at V and 0 bases at J; junction bases unmatched: 1. The length of the CDR3 is 15 residues. The germline gives CDR1 SGHRS, CDR2 YFSETQ.

J is TRBJ2-3 and V is TRBV18, with D tentatively TRBD2 (6 bases). CDR3 length: 14 amino acids. With 5 bases removed from V and 0 bases from J, the gap between germline ends came to 9 bases. Per germline, CDR1 KGHSH and CDR2 LQKENI. CDR3 coding DNA: TGTGCCAGCTCAGTACTAGCTAGCACAGATACGCAGTATTTT. This codes for CASSVLASTDTQYF.

V is TRBV12-5 and J is TRBJ1-2, with TRBD1 as a possible D gene (6 bases). The germline gives CDR1 LGHNT, CDR2 FRNRAP. Trimming removed 1 base at V and 7 bases at J, with 7 bases between. The CDR3 spans 12 residues. CDR3: CASGLADSGYTF. The CDR3 DNA is TGTGCTAGTGGTTTGGCGGACAGTGGCTACACCTTC. The full variable domain, with the rest looked up from reference TRBV12-5 and TRBJ1-2, is DARVTQTPRHKVTEMGQEVTMRCQPILGHNTVFWYRQTMMQGLELLAYFRNRAPLDDSGMPKDRFSAEMPDATLATLKIQPSEPRDSAVYFCASGLADSGYTFGSGTRLTVV.